Listed below are T cell receptor beta chains from one sample, sequenced in a study of PD-1 blockade in classical Hodgkin lymphoma. Using immunoSEQ multiplex PCR, the repertoire was profiled, and TCRdb retains in-frame clones only, with some absent. The repertoire has tens of thousands of clones, roughly 90% of them found once; the top ten carry roughly 0.31%. The sequenced sample was CD4+ T cells from blood, obtained before the fourth cycle of nivolumab. The receptors come from a human donor with classical Hodgkin lymphoma. Both conserved end residues are part of each CDR3.

>TRBV11-1|TRBJ2-2
CASAVGGQNTGELFF
>TRBV5-5|TRBJ1-1
CASSFLAEGTEAFF
>TRBV4-1|TRBJ2-7
CASSQPGTGRYEQYF
>TRBV10-3|TRBJ2-1
CAISRLAGGQVGEQFF
>TRBV7-2|TRBJ2-1
CASSLAATSGIFNEQFF
>TRBV19|TRBJ2-7
CASSIDPASAYEQYF
>TRBV7-9|TRBJ2-1
CASSTKRDRGTYNEQFF
>TRBV9|TRBJ1-2
CASSVAGQGLGGYTF
>TRBV4-2|TRBJ2-2
CASSQAGTRHGELFF
>TRBV28|TRBJ1-4
CASSRGVAPGEFF
>TRBV18|TRBJ1-3
CASSPGQEASGNTIYF